The rows below give T cell receptor beta chains drawn from one sample of a study of cytomegalovirus exposure and HLA in healthy donors. Assay used: immunoSEQ multiplex PCR; TCRdb lists only in-frame clones, some missing. There are about 92,000 clones in the sample; around 85% occur only once, and approximately 1.1% lies in the top ten. What was sequenced was PBMCs. The receptors originated from a girl aged 2-10 years in good health and CMV-seropositive. Each CDR3 is given with its conserved first and last residue. D genes are given only for firm matches. Some rows have no size entry. The others give once, few or many, or a class for an expanded clone.

v_gene	d_gene	abundance	j_gene	CDR3aa	CDR3nt
TRBV7-9	TRBD2	NA	TRBJ2-7	CASSFQRSGILNEQYF	TGTGCCAGCAGCTTCCAGCGTAGCGGGATTTTAAACGAGCAGTACTTC
TRBV6-1	TRBD1	NA	TRBJ2-5	CASSGPGTGAQETQYF	TGTGCCAGCAGTGGGCCCGGGACAGGGGCCCAAGAGACCCAGTACTTC
TRBV2	NA	NA	TRBJ1-5	CASSEWENSNQPQHF	TGTGCCAGCAGTGAATGGGAGAATAGCAATCAGCCCCAGCATTTT
TRBV28	NA	NA	TRBJ2-5	CASSLDYSYQETQYF	TGTGCCAGCAGTTTAGACTACTCGTACCAAGAGACCCAGTACTTC
TRBV29-1	NA	NA	TRBJ2-5	CSVLQIKLQETQYF	TGCAGCGTGCTACAGATAAAACTTCAAGAGACCCAGTACTTC
TRBV6-6	TRBD2	NA	TRBJ2-7	CASNIGAGMAYEQYF	TGTGCCAGCAATATCGGAGCGGGAATGGCGTACGAGCAGTACTTC
TRBV2	TRBD1	few	TRBJ1-5	CASSDLDRSNQPQHF	TGTGCCAGCAGTGATTTGGACAGGAGCAATCAGCCCCAGCATTTT
TRBV6-5	TRBD1	NA	TRBJ2-7	CASSTPGQSGEQYF	TGTGCCAGCAGTACCCCGGGACAGTCGGGAGAGCAGTACTTC
TRBV6-1	NA	few	TRBJ1-2	CASSATENYGYTF	TGTGCCAGCAGTGCTACTGAGAACTATGGCTACACCTTC
TRBV4-3	NA	NA	TRBJ1-4	CASSLTRGALNEKLFF	TGCGCCAGCAGCCTCACCCGGGGGGCCCTAAATGAAAAACTGTTTTTT
TRBV14	NA	few	TRBJ2-5	CASSPRGREALRKETQYF	TGTGCCAGCAGCCCCCGGGGCAGGGAGGCCCTTCGCAAAGAGACCCAGTACTTC
TRBV11-2	TRBD2	NA	TRBJ2-1	CASSLDGRGRSNEQFF	TGTGCCAGCAGCTTAGATGGGAGGGGAAGGTCTAATGAGCAGTTCTTC
TRBV28	NA	NA	TRBJ1-4	CASSLLSYNEKLFF	TGTGCCAGCAGTTTATTGAGTTATAATGAAAAACTGTTTTTT
TRBV7-9	NA	NA	TRBJ1-5	CSSSLTVSNQPQHF	TGTTCCAGCAGCCTGACAGTTAGCAATCAGCCCCAGCATTTT
TRBV23-1	TRBD1	NA	TRBJ1-1	CASSQFGPGGITEAFF	TGCGCCAGCAGTCAATTCGGCCCAGGGGGTATCACTGAAGCTTTCTTT
TRBV6-6	TRBD2	NA	TRBJ2-1	CASSYRTSGSLNEQFF	TGTGCCAGCAGTTACCGGACTAGCGGGAGTTTAAATGAGCAGTTCTTC
TRBV29-1	NA	NA	TRBJ1-1	CSVDRGHTEAFF	TGCAGCGTTGACCGTGGGCACACTGAAGCTTTCTTT
TRBV25-1	TRBD1	NA	TRBJ1-5	CASSGAGTGRHF	TGTGCCAGCAGTGGCGCGGGGACAGGGAGGCATTTT
TRBV28	NA	NA	TRBJ1-2	CAILKEGSPFYGYTF	TGTGCCATCCTAAAGGAGGGCTCTCCATTCTATGGCTACACCTTC
TRBV5-4	TRBD1	NA	TRBJ1-1	CASSSGGIDTEAFF	TGTGCCAGCAGCTCAGGGGGAATTGACACTGAAGCTTTCTTT
TRBV5-4	TRBD2	NA	TRBJ2-7	CASSLDEGLGYEQYF	TGTGCCAGCAGCTTGGATGAGGGACTAGGCTACGAGCAGTACTTC
TRBV27	NA	once	TRBJ1-1	CASSFQGTGAEAFF	TGTGCCAGCAGTTTCCAGGGAACAGGCGCTGAAGCTTTCTTT
TRBV7-2	NA	NA	TRBJ2-3	CASSLTDTQYF	TGTGCCAGCAGCCTAACAGATACGCAGTATTTT
TRBV10-3	NA	few	TRBJ1-1	CATLQGRNTEAFF	TGTGCCACACTCCAGGGGCGTAACACTGAAGCTTTCTTT
TRBV27	NA	NA	TRBJ2-1	CASSLIGDEQFF	TGTGCCAGCAGTTTGATAGGGGATGAGCAGTTCTTC
TRBV9	TRBD1	NA	TRBJ1-2	CASSVGQVGGYGYTF	TGTGCCAGCAGCGTGGGACAGGTAGGAGGCTATGGCTACACCTTC
TRBV27	TRBD2	NA	TRBJ2-7	CASSYATSGYEQYF	TGTGCCAGCAGTTACGCGACTAGCGGGTACGAGCAGTACTTC
TRBV27	NA	NA	TRBJ1-1	CASSPTGRTEAFF	TGTGCCAGCAGTCCGACAGGAAGGACTGAAGCTTTCTTT
TRBV7-9	NA	few	TRBJ1-5	CASSLELQPQHF	TGTGCCAGCAGCTTAGAACTCCAGCCCCAGCATTTT
TRBV19	TRBD1	NA	TRBJ2-7	CASNCTGESYEQYF	TGTGCCAGTAATTGTACAGGGGAATCCTACGAGCAGTACTTC
TRBV25-1	TRBD1	NA	TRBJ2-7	CASSGRRSGTDSYEQYF	TGTGCCAGCAGTGGTAGGCGATCCGGGACAGACTCCTACGAGCAGTACTTC
TRBV5-6	TRBD2	NA	TRBJ2-7	CASSLDGGTTYEQYF	TGTGCCAGCAGCTTGGACGGGGGGACCACCTACGAGCAGTACTTC
TRBV14	TRBD1	NA	TRBJ1-1	CASSPQGYTEAFF	TGTGCCAGCAGCCCACAGGGGTACACTGAAGCTTTCTTT
TRBV5-6	NA	NA	TRBJ1-1	CASSPLGGNTEAFF	TGTGCCAGCAGCCCTTTGGGGGGGAACACTGAAGCTTTCTTT
TRBV27	NA	few	TRBJ2-3	CASSPGGFADTQYF	TGTGCCAGCAGTCCGGGCGGGTTTGCAGATACGCAGTATTTT
TRBV27	NA	NA	TRBJ1-4	CASSPSGTTNEKLFF	TGTGCCAGCAGTCCGTCAGGGACAACTAATGAAAAACTGTTTTTT
TRBV5-6	NA	NA	TRBJ1-1	CASSHRGAAFF	TGTGCCAGCAGCCACCGCGGGGCAGCTTTCTTT
TRBV5-4	TRBD2	NA	TRBJ2-3	CASSLLAGVADTQYF	TGTGCCAGCAGCTTGCTAGCGGGAGTGGCAGATACGCAGTATTTT
TRBV25-1	NA	NA	TRBJ2-5	CATRTGDGETQYF	TGTGCCACCAGGACTGGAGATGGAGAGACCCAGTACTTC
TRBV7-9	TRBD2	NA	TRBJ2-7	CASSRASGSVYEQYF	TGTGCCAGCAGCCGCGCTAGCGGGAGCGTCTACGAGCAGTACTTC
TRBV4-1	TRBD2	NA	TRBJ2-2	CANPNTTSGILPGELFF	TGCGCCAACCCCAACACGACTAGCGGGATTCTTCCAGGGGAGCTGTTTTTT
TRBV29-1	TRBD1	NA	TRBJ2-7	CSVSPGQGPYEQYF	TGCAGCGTAAGTCCGGGACAGGGTCCCTACGAGCAGTACTTC
TRBV5-1	TRBD1	NA	TRBJ2-7	CASSYGPGQGNYEQYF	TGCGCCAGCAGCTATGGGCCTGGACAGGGGAACTACGAGCAGTACTTC
TRBV7-2	TRBD2	once	TRBJ2-5	CASSLSGFVGLAATQYF	TGTGCCAGCAGCTTATCGGGGTTTGTGGGACTAGCGGCGACCCAGTACTTC
TRBV6-5	NA	NA	TRBJ2-7	CASSSRPGMTGEQYF	TGTGCCAGCAGTTCGCGCCCGGGGATGACGGGGGAGCAGTACTTC
TRBV27	TRBD1	few	TRBJ2-7	CASKAGTGAYEQYF	TGTGCCAGCAAAGCCGGGACAGGCGCCTACGAGCAGTACTTC
TRBV29-1	NA	NA	TRBJ2-7	CSVELGLTYEQYF	TGCAGCGTTGAATTAGGACTTACCTACGAGCAGTACTTC
TRBV2	TRBD2	NA	TRBJ2-1	CASVRQPASSGKSYNEQFF	TGTGCCAGCGTAAGACAGCCCGCGTCTAGCGGCAAATCCTACAATGAGCAGTTCTTC
TRBV7-9	NA	NA	TRBJ1-4	CASSLLNEKLFF	TGTGCCAGCAGCTTACTTAATGAAAAACTGTTTTTT